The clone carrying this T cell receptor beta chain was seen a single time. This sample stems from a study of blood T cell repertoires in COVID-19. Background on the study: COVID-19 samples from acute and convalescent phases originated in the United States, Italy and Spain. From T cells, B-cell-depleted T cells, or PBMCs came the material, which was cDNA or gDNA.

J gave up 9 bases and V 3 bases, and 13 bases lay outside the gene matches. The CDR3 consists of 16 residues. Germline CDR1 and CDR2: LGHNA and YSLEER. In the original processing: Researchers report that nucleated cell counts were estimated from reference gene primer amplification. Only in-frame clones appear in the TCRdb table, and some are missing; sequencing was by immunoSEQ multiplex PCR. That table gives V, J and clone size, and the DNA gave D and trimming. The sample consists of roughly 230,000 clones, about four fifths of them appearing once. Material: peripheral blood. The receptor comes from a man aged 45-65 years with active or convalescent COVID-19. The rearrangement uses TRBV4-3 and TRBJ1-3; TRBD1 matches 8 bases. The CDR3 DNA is TGCGCCAGCAGCCAGGGGACAGGTTCGTTAGTTGGCACCATATATTTT. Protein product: CASSQGTGSLVGTIYF.